The 25 T cell receptor beta chains in this list originate from one sample, sequenced in a study of cytotoxic CD8 clonotypes in ibrutinib-treated CLL. Profiling relied on immunoSEQ multiplex PCR, and the TCRdb table lists in-frame clones only, not all of them. Found here are approximately 57,000 clones, 45% to 70% of them singletons; the top ten hold just over 20%. This material consisted of PBMCs, taken after 24 months of ibrutinib treatment. These receptor sequences come from a human donor with chronic lymphocytic leukemia.

This chain links TRBV6-5 with TRBJ2-5; D call uncertain. V lost 4 bases to trimming and J lost 4 bases, with 4 bases between them. Germline V gene data show CDR1 as MNHEY and CDR2 as SVGAGI. There are 11 residues in the CDR3. The DNA for the CDR3 is TGTGCCAGCAGTTCGGGAGAGACCCAGTACTTC. Protein sequence: CASSSGETQYF.

This clone was seen only once. The gene calls are TRBV5-8 and TRBJ2-1; a weak D match, TRBD1 (6 bases). Germline values: CDR1 SGHTS, CDR2 YDEGEE. The CDR3 extends over 15 amino acids. Trimming took 4 bases from V and 6 from J, leaving 17 bases between them. This CDR3 reads CASSHGQHSPNEQFF. DNA of the CDR3: TGTGCCAGCAGCCATGGACAGCACTCGCCCAATGAGCAGTTCTTC.

V is TRBV2 and J is TRBJ2-1; 9 bases match TRBD1. Per the germline V gene, CDR1 is SNHLY and CDR2 is FYNNEI. With V trimmed by 5 bases and J by 9 bases, 11 bases remained unmatched. The CDR3 loop spans 15 amino acids. CDR3 residues: CASSRDRGEVGEQFF. The CDR3 coding sequence is TGTGCCAGCAGTCGAGACAGGGGGGAGGTCGGTGAGCAGTTCTTC.

This rearrangement joins TRBV5-6 to TRBJ2-1; D is unresolved. The ends were cut back, 4 bases at V and 1 base at J, with 15 bases in the middle. Germline lookup yields CDR1 SGHDT and CDR2 YYEEEE. This CDR3 comprises 16 residues. The CDR3 region has the DNA TGTGCCAGCAGCCAGAGAGTGGGAAATTCCTACAATGAGCAGTTCTTC. Its translation is CASSQRVGNSYNEQFF. The complete variable domain, with remaining parts taken from reference TRBV5-6 and TRBJ2-1, reads DAGVTQSPTHLIKTRGQQVTLRCSPKSGHDTVSWYQQALGQGPQFIFQYYEEEERQRGNFPDRFSGHQFPNYSSELNVNALLLGDSALYLCASSQRVGNSYNEQFFGPGTRLTVL.

The chain carries TRBV11-2 and TRBJ1-1; D gene uncertain. Germline CDR1 SGHAT, CDR2 FQNNGV. The CDR3 extends over 12 amino acids. V shed 8 bases and J shed 3 bases, with 10 bases lying between them. This CDR3 is CASRTLDTEAFF. Written as DNA, the CDR3 is TGTGCCAGCCGAACCTTGGACACTGAAGCTTTCTTT.

This clone was counted only a few times. Sequence at one end of the junction differs from germline and may be a read error. The V gene is TRBV15, the J gene TRBJ2-2; 7 nucleotides match TRBD1. This CDR3 has 18 amino acids. Germline V gene lookup returns CDR1 LNHNV and CDR2 YYDKDF (reference sequence). CDR3 nucleotide sequence: TGTGCCACCAGCAGAGAGAAGGGGGCTAGGATCCACACCCGGGAGCTGTTTTTT. Translated, it gives CATSREKGARIHTRELFF. The entire variable domain, with the rest obtained from reference TRBV15 and TRBJ2-2, is as follows: DAMVIQNPRYQVTQFGKPVTLSCSQTLNHNVMYWYQQKSSQAPKLLFHYYDKDFNNEADTPDNFQSRRPNTSFCFLDIRSPGLGDTAMYLCATSREKGARIHTRELFFGEGSRLTVL.

This clone was recorded a few times. The chain is built from TRBV6-1 and TRBJ2-1, with 8 bases that match TRBD1. Trimming removed 10 bases from V and 10 bases from J; junction bases left unmatched: 12. Germline V gene data show CDR1 as MNHNS and CDR2 as SASEGT. The CDR3 is 13 amino acids. CDR3 sequence reads: CATRIQGAGEQFF. The CDR3, as DNA: TGTGCCACCAGGATTCAGGGGGCAGGGGAGCAGTTCTTC.

The table lists this clone with a few counts. V gene TRBV6-1 combines with J gene TRBJ1-5; D is undetermined. The CDR3 sequence is 15 residues long. V was shortened by 4 bases and J by 0 bases, with 10 bases between the two germline ends. Germline V gene lookup returns CDR1 MNHNS and CDR2 SASEGT. The CDR3 loop is CASSGTGSSNQPQHF. CDR3 nucleotides: TGTGCCAGCAGTGGCACGGGTAGTAGCAATCAGCCCCAGCATTTT.

The gene calls are TRBV6-6 and TRBJ2-2; 7 bases are a match to TRBD1. CDR3 length: 15 residues. Looked up from germline, CDR1 is MNHNY and CDR2 is SVGAGI (reference sequence). Trimming at V came to 7 bases and at J to 6 bases, leaving 11 bases not matched to a gene. As DNA, the CDR3 is TGTGCCAGCACCCGGACAGGCGTTAGGGCCGGGGAGCTGTTTTTT. Amino acids: CASTRTGVRAGELFF.

The chain employs TRBV2 and TRBJ2-2, with D unresolved. V was clipped by 4 bases and J by 2 bases, with 11 bases between them. The germline CDR1 and CDR2 sequences are SNHLY and FYNNEI. The CDR3 runs to 15 residues. The CDR3 nucleotides read TGTGCCAGCAGTGGACGTGGCACTAACACCGGGGAGCTGTTTTTT. Residues: CASSGRGTNTGELFF.

V is TRBV5-1 and J is TRBJ1-1, with D unresolved. The V end was cut by 6 bases, the J end by 0 bases, with 12 bases between. The CDR3 length is 14 residues. CDR1 is SGHRS and CDR2 is YFSETQ in the germline V gene. CDR3 coding DNA: TGCGCCAGCACTAAAACCAGTTTGAACACTGAAGCTTTCTTT. Translation gives CASTKTSLNTEAFF.

V usage is TRBV2 and J usage is TRBJ2-7; perhaps TRBD1 as D (5 bases). CDR1 is SNHLY and CDR2 is FYNNEI in the germline V gene. Trimming took off 6 bases at V and 1 base at J, with 13 bases between the two ends. The CDR3 is 14 residues long. The CDR3 DNA sequence: TGTGCCAGCAGGCGACAGATTGTTTCCTACGAGCAGTACTTC. It specifies CASRRQIVSYEQYF.

The count of this clone is one. The rearrangement links TRBV5-8 to TRBJ2-1, with no clear D. Trimming left V 4 bases short and J 5 bases short, with 13 bases between. Germline V gene sequence: CDR1 SGHTS, CDR2 YDEGEE. The CDR3 runs 14 residues. The CDR3 DNA reads TGTGCCAGCAGCCCCCGGCGAATCCACAATGAGCAGTTCTTC. Translating it yields CASSPRRIHNEQFF.

The V gene is TRBV5-1, the J gene TRBJ2-7, with D perhaps matching TRBD1 or TRBD2 (6 bases each). V gave up 2 bases and J gave up 0 bases, with 9 bases separating them. Germline CDR1 SGHRS, CDR2 YFSETQ. The CDR3 covers 14 residues. Here the CDR3 DNA reads TGCGCCAGCAGCTTCGGGGGCGGCTCCTACGAGCAGTACTTC. This encodes CASSFGGGSYEQYF. Full variable domain (remainder filled in from reference TRBV5-1 and TRBJ2-7): KAGVTQTPRYLIKTRGQQVTLSCSPISGHRSVSWYQQTPGQGLQFLFEYFSETQRNKGNFPGRFSGRQFSNSRSEMNVSTLELGDSALYLCASSFGGGSYEQYFGPGTRLTVT.

V and J are TRBV6-6 and TRBJ2-7; TRBD1 agrees at 8 bases. The CDR3 runs 14 residues. Germline V CDR1 and CDR2: MNHNY, SVGAGI (reference sequence). V trimming: 2 bases; J trimming: 7 bases; junction bases outside the gene matches: 7. The DNA of the CDR3 is TGTGCCAGCAGTTACCGGGACAGGACCGGGGAGCAGTACTTC. Protein sequence: CASSYRDRTGEQYF.

The chain combines TRBV5-1 with TRBJ2-6, with D tentatively TRBD1 (6 bases). Germline CDR1 SGHRS, CDR2 YFSETQ. V lost 4 bases and J 2 bases, leaving 19 bases between the germline ends. The CDR3 has 18 residues. This chain's CDR3 is CASSTRTAENAGANVLTF. The CDR3 DNA sequence: TGCGCCAGCAGCACCCGGACAGCTGAGAACGCTGGGGCCAACGTCCTGACTTTC.

J is TRBJ2-1 and V is TRBV7-9; TRBD1 matches 9 bases. CDR1 is SEHNR and CDR2 is FQNEAQ in the germline V gene (reference sequence). The CDR3 has 14 residues. The V and J ends lost 3 bases and 8 bases, in that order; junction bases with no gene match: 5. The CDR3 DNA follows: TGTGCCAGCAGCTTCGGGACAGGGAATCATGAGCAGTTCTTC. It translates to CASSFGTGNHEQFF.

V gene TRBV13 combines with J gene TRBJ2-7; weak D call: TRBD2 (5 bases). The V gene lost 5 bases and the J gene lost 3 bases, with 11 bases spanning the gap. This CDR3 has 13 amino acids. Looked up from germline, CDR1 is PRHDT and CDR2 is FYEKMQ (reference sequence). The DNA for the CDR3 is TGTGCCAGCAGCCTAGAGGGCTTCTACGAGCAGTACTTC. It codes for CASSLEGFYEQYF.

This sequence joins TRBV29-1 and TRBJ1-1; D remains unclear. Germline CDR1 and CDR2: SQVTM and ANQGSEA. Deletions cut 6 bases from V and 5 bases from J, with 16 bases between. The CDR3 covers 13 residues. CDR3 residues: CSVLLGVWTEAFF. The CDR3, as DNA: TGCAGCGTGCTACTCGGGGTTTGGACTGAAGCTTTCTTT.

The CDR3 sequence: CASKKAQNTGELFF. In DNA, the CDR3 is TGTGCCAGCAAGAAGGCCCAGAACACCGGGGAGCTGTTTTTT. The J gene is TRBJ2-2, the V gene TRBV11-3; D is uncertain. Germline CDR1 and CDR2: SGHNT and YENEEA. V lost 7 bases and J lost 1, with 10 bases in between. The length of the CDR3 is 14 residues.

V gene TRBV10-1 combines with J gene TRBJ2-5; tentatively, D is TRBD2 (6 bases). There are 14 residues in the CDR3. Germline CDR1 reads WNHNN; CDR2 reads SYGVQD (reference sequence). Deletions cut 6 bases from V and 4 bases from J, with 15 bases between. This CDR3 is CASSGGSLGETQYF. DNA for the CDR3: TGCGCCAGCAGCGGGGGAAGTCTTGGAGAGACCCAGTACTTC.

This clone was found many times. The chain combines TRBV4-1 with TRBJ2-4; possibly TRBD1 for D (5 bases). The length of the CDR3 is 19 residues. V shed 1 base and J shed 2 bases, with 21 bases lying between them. Germline loops: CDR1 MGHRA, CDR2 YSYEKL. CDR3 coding DNA: TGCGCCAGCAGCCAAGGGACGGACACTCATGTCCTGACCAAAAACATTCAGTACTTC. Encoded protein: CASSQGTDTHVLTKNIQYF.

The rearrangement links TRBV5-8 to TRBJ1-5; D remains ambiguous. This CDR3 region has 12 residues. Germline CDR1 SGHTS, CDR2 YDEGEE. Trimming pared 4 bases from V and 5 bases from J, leaving 7 bases between. CDR3: CASSKTHQPQHF. Here the CDR3 DNA reads TGTGCCAGCAGCAAGACTCATCAGCCCCAGCATTTT.

V is TRBV5-1 and J is TRBJ2-1; 9 bases match TRBD2. After removal of 0 bases from V and 0 bases from J, the junction contained 4 bases not matched to a gene. This CDR3 is built from 17 residues. CDR1 is SGHRS and CDR2 is YFSETQ in the germline V gene. The CDR3 sequence: CASSLVLAGSSYNEQFF. CDR3 nucleotide sequence: TGCGCCAGCAGCTTGGTCCTAGCGGGGAGCTCCTACAATGAGCAGTTCTTC.

There are many counts of this clone. V gene TRBV29-1 combines with J gene TRBJ1-2; 8 bases match TRBD1. J was trimmed by 5 bases and V by 1 base; bases with no gene match: 12. CDR3 length equals 16 residues. From germline, CDR1 is SQVTM and CDR2 ANQGSEA. In DNA form, the CDR3 reads TGCAGCGTTGAAGTACCTGGCCCAGGGGGCAGGTATGGCTACACCTTC. Translated, it gives CSVEVPGPGGRYGYTF.